This T cell receptor beta chain was identified during a study of PD-1 blockade in classical Hodgkin lymphoma. As for time point: newly diagnosed, previously untreated cHL patient sample. Negative selection with magnetic separation was used to purify CD4+ T cells from thawed PBMCs. The V and J ends lost 4 bases and 5 bases respectively, with 14 bases between them. CDR3 length: 14 residues. From germline, CDR1 is SEHNR and CDR2 FQNEAQ (reference sequence). Libraries were prepared by immunoSEQ multiplex PCR; TCRdb keeps only in-frame clonotypes and omits some of them. The repertoire consists of 20,000 to 25,000 clones, with approximately 91% occurring once and the leading ten covering around 0.4%.

Sequencing was performed on CD4+ T cells from blood. This chain links TRBV7-9 with TRBJ2-5; D is possibly TRBD1 (6 bases). The source is a human donor with classical Hodgkin lymphoma. The CDR3 DNA sequence: TGTGCCAGCAGCTCGACAGGTTATGGGGAGACCCAGTACTTC. Translating gives CASSSTGYGETQYF.